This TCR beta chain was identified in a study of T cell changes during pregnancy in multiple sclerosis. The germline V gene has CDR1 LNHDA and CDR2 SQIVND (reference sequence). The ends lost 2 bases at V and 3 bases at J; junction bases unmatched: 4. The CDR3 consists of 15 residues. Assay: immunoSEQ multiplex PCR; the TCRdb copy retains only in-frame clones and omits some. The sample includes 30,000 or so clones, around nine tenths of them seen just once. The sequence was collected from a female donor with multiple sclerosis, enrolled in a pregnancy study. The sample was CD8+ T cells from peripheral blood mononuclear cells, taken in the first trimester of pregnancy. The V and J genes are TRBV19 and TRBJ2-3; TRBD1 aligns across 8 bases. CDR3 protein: CASSIIRGQTDTQYF. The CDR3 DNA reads TGTGCCAGTAGTATAATCAGGGGGCAAACAGATACGCAGTATTTT.